This T cell receptor beta chain was recovered during a study of cytomegalovirus exposure and HLA in healthy donors. This CDR3 is 15 amino acids long. Germline V gene lookup returns CDR1 SGDLS and CDR2 YYNGEE. The junction had 8 bases not matched to a gene; V was cut back by 3 bases and J by 6 bases. Primers: 60 Vbeta forward and 13 Jbeta reverse. Libraries were prepared by immunoSEQ multiplex PCR; TCRdb keeps only in-frame clonotypes and omits some of them. Of around 110,000 clones listed, more than 60% are singletons. Study results and caveats: Researchers catalogued some 160 TCR beta chains as cytomegalovirus-associated. HLA-A and HLA-B allele assignments for most subjects were reportedly predicted accurately using TCR beta sequences. The CMV antigen specificity of a few CMV-associated chains was confirmed through in vitro analysis. HLA alleles showed associations with around 15,000 TCR beta sequences in a later analysis, at a 0.05 false discovery rate.

In the case of this clone: Its cognate antigen is unknown.

The chain has TRBV9 and TRBJ1-5, with 8 bases identical to TRBD1. The sequenced material came from PBMCs. The clonotype was recovered from a woman aged 45-60 years in good health and CMV-seropositive. This chain's CDR3 is CASSGAGTGRQPQHF. The CDR3 DNA sequence: TGTGCCAGCAGCGGAGCCGGGACAGGCCGTCAGCCCCAGCATTTT.